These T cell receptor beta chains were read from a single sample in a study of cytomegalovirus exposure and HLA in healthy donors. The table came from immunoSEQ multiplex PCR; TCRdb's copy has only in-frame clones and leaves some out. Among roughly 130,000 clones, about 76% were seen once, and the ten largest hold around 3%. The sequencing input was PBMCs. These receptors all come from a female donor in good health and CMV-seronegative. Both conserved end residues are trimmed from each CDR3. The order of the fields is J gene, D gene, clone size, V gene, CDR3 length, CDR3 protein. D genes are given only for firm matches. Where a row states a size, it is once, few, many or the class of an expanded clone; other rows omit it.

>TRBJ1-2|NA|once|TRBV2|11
ASSERVNYGYT
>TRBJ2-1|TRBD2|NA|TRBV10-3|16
AISPGLAGGPWANEQF
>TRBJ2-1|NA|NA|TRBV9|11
ASSPTSREEQF
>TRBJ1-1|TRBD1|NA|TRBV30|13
AWSFPRTGNVEAF
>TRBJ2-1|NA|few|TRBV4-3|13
ASSQKGREYNEQF
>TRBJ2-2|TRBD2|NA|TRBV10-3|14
AISGQAGVGTGELF
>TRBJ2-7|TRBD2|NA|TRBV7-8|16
ASSLPPRSGAGASEQY
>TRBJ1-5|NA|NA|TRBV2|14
ASSTGTPRGNQPQH
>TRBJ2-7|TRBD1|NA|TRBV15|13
ATSSDRGSFYEQY
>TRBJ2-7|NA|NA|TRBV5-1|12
ASSPDKGVYEQY
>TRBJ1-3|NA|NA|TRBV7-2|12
ASSFSLSGNTIY
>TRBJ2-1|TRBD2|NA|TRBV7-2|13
ASGTPGLAGVEQF
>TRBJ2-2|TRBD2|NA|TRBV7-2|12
ASSLLLAAGELF
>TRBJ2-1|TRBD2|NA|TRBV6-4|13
ASSSGLAGNNEQF
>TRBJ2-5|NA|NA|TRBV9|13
ASSPWARRSETQY
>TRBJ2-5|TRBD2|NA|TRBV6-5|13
ASSYTGGSRETQY
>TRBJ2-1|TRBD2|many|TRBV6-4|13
ASSLFSLAGGKQF
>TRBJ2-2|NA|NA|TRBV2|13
ASSIRQSNTGELF
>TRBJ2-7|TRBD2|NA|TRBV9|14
ASSLRPLAGGGEQY
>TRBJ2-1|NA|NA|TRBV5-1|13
ASSLELRPYNEQF
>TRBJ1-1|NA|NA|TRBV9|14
ASSALQGRKGTEAF
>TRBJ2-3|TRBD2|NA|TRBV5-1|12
ASSSGLAADTQY
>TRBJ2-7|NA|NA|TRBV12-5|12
ASALAGDTVKQY
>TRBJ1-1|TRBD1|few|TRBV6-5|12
ASRAQGARAEAF
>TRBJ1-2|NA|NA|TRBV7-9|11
ASSLAGRYGYT
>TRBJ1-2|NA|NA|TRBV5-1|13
ASSRTPSGVYGYT